These T cell receptor beta chains were read from a single sample in a study of beta chain features in type 1 diabetes. TCRdb keeps only in-frame clones here, not all; method: immunoSEQ multiplex PCR. Of roughly 160,000 clones detected, 8% to 9.5% appear once; the ten largest clones hold 0.54%. Sequenced: central memory CD4+ T cells from blood. These receptor sequences come from a young woman with type 1 diabetes. Each CDR3 is given with its conserved first and last residue. The D gene is left open where the match is weak. A row's size may be missing; if present it is once, few, many or a size class.

J gene	V gene	clone size	D gene	CDR3 protein	CDR3 DNA
TRBJ2-5	TRBV5-4	.	.	CASALRTAQETQYF	TGTGCCAGCGCTCTTCGAACAGCTCAAGAGACCCAGTACTTC
TRBJ2-2	TRBV30	few	TRBD2	CAWSSLAGVGELFF	TGTGCCTGGAGCTCCCTAGCGGGAGTAGGGGAGCTGTTTTTT
TRBJ2-1	TRBV19	few	TRBD2	CASSIQAAGGANEQFF	TGTGCCAGTAGTATACAGGCAGCGGGAGGGGCCAATGAGCAGTTCTTC
TRBJ2-7	TRBV6-5	.	TRBD1	CASSYAGTGGYEQYF	TGTGCCAGCAGTTACGCCGGGACAGGGGGTTACGAGCAGTACTTC
TRBJ2-4	TRBV27	.	TRBD1	CASSLSRAGGYIQYF	TGTGCCAGCAGTTTATCGCGGGCAGGGGGTTACATTCAGTACTTC
TRBJ2-5	TRBV11-2	few	.	CASSLGARSAGETQYF	TGTGCCAGCAGCTTAGGGGCCAGGTCGGCGGGGGAGACCCAGTACTTC
TRBJ1-1	TRBV5-1	.	.	CASSPREGGNTEAFF	TGCGCCAGCAGCCCCCGGGAAGGCGGGAACACTGAAGCTTTCTTT
TRBJ1-1	TRBV6-5	.	.	CASSPFQMNTEAFF	TGTGCCAGCAGCCCCTTCCAGATGAACACTGAAGCTTTCTTT
TRBJ1-1	TRBV7-9	.	.	CASNLGQGRSGEAFF	TGTGCCAGCAACTTAGGTCAGGGGAGATCGGGTGAAGCTTTCTTT
TRBJ2-1	TRBV18	few	TRBD1	CASSPPTRDRQFF	TGTGCCAGCTCACCACCGACCCGGGACAGGCAGTTCTTC
TRBJ1-5	TRBV7-2	.	.	CASSQDSTNQPQHF	TGTGCCAGCAGCCAGGACAGCACAAATCAGCCCCAGCATTTT
TRBJ1-5	TRBV28	.	.	CASSPPRTSSNQPQHF	TGTGCCAGCAGCCCTCCACGGACTTCGAGCAATCAGCCCCAGCATTTT
TRBJ2-1	TRBV10-3	.	TRBD2	CAISDVSSGGPGNEQFF	TGTGCCATCAGTGATGTATCTAGCGGGGGGCCGGGGAATGAGCAGTTCTTC
TRBJ2-5	TRBV4-1	few	TRBD2	CASSQERTSAETQYF	TGCGCCAGCAGCCAAGAAAGGACTAGCGCCGAGACCCAGTACTTC
TRBJ2-5	TRBV5-1	few	.	CASSLVADGETQYF	TGCGCCAGCAGCTTGGTGGCAGACGGGGAGACCCAGTACTTC
TRBJ1-5	TRBV27	few	TRBD1	CASSPLLRGSGQPQHF	TGTGCCAGCAGTCCACTCCTCAGGGGGAGCGGTCAGCCCCAGCATTTT
TRBJ2-7	TRBV14	few	.	CASSQGLASYEQYF	TGTGCCAGCAGCCAAGGACTCGCTTCCTACGAGCAGTACTTC
TRBJ1-1	TRBV19	.	TRBD1	CASRIQGTEAFF	TGTGCCAGTAGGATACAGGGGACTGAAGCTTTCTTT
TRBJ2-7	TRBV18	few	TRBD2	CASSPTSSGLYEQYF	TGTGCCAGCTCTCCCACCTCTAGCGGCCTTTACGAGCAGTACTTC
TRBJ2-7	TRBV28	few	TRBD2	CASSRGLGPYEQYF	TGTGCCAGCAGCCGAGGACTAGGCCCCTACGAGCAGTACTTC
TRBJ2-2	TRBV30	.	TRBD2	CAWSAGLLSNTGELFF	TGTGCCTGGAGTGCGGGACTACTATCGAACACCGGGGAGCTGTTTTTT
TRBJ1-1	TRBV7-9	few	.	CASSPSGVNTEAFF	TGTGCCAGCAGCCCATCGGGGGTTAACACTGAAGCTTTCTTT
TRBJ2-7	TRBV6-6	.	.	CASNQGSYEQYF	TGTGCCAGCAATCAGGGCTCCTACGAGCAGTACTTC
TRBJ2-7	TRBV9	.	.	CASSVTPGTYEQYF	TGTGCCAGCAGCGTAACCCCGGGAACCTACGAGCAGTACTTC
TRBJ2-6	TRBV5-4	few	.	CASSLGTGANVLTF	TGTGCCAGCAGCTTGGGGACAGGGGCCAACGTCCTGACTTTC
TRBJ1-1	TRBV4-3	few	.	CASSQEITGRGEAFF	TGCGCCAGCAGCCAAGAGATAACGGGCCGCGGGGAAGCTTTCTTT
TRBJ2-7	TRBV15	few	.	CATSRDYDRQRGEQYF	TGTGCCACCAGCAGAGATTACGACAGGCAGAGGGGAGAGCAGTACTTC